This T cell receptor (beta chain) was recorded in a study of control samples from healthy donors and cancer patients. Sequencing used immunoSEQ multiplex PCR; TCRdb keeps in-frame clones, though not all of them. Here the sample spans 95,000 to 150,000 clones, 91% being singletons. V shed 8 bases, J shed 9 bases, and the junction held 14 bases outside the gene matches. The CDR3 totals 15 residues. Germline V gene data show CDR1 as LNHDA and CDR2 as SQIVND (reference sequence). The V and J genes are TRBV19 and TRBJ2-1, with TRBD2 identical over 9 bases. The sample comprised blood. The receptor comes from a woman between 18 and 30 years old in good health. The CDR3 nucleotides read TGTGCCAGTTGCCCTTTGGCGGGAGGGCCTTCTGAGCAGTTCTTC. It specifies CASCPLAGGPSEQFF.